This TCR beta chain emerged from a study of blood T cell repertoires in COVID-19 (dated by TCRdb to between 2020 and 2021). With respect to the entire study: Collaborator samples came from the United States, Italy and Spain and covered acute and convalescent phases of COVID-19. The repertoires were made available in a free public database intended to serve as a resource for research on the immune response to SARS-CoV-2. Where available, HLA class I and class II types were obtained from metadata supplied by the sample provider rather than from assay-based typing. Samples were obtained from the ongoing ImmuneRACE study (first 160 participants) and from about 1,300 subjects provided by 6 global collaborators. The dataset comprised deeply sampled blood TCRbeta repertoires from subjects exposed to, actively infected with, or recovered from COVID-19. The prospective study material was composed of cDNA or gDNA derived from T cells, B-cell-depleted T cells, or PBMCs. A de-identified subject ID, COVID-19 status, age in years and sex were almost always included in the sample metadata.

Enrolling through a virtual design, the prospective study's participants ranged in age from roughly 18 to 90 years and lived across 20 to 30 United States geographic areas. Cohort assignment in the prospective study relied on participant-reported clinical history from a screening survey and a study questionnaire. Recovered participants in ImmuneRACE Cohort 3 were defined by two consecutive negative NP/OP PCR tests, clearance by a healthcare professional, or resolution of symptoms. Mobile phlebotomists in the prospective study collected whole blood, serum and a nasopharyngeal or oropharyngeal swab from every participant. Over a roughly 2-month period, participants in the prospective study had the option of providing additional blood draws and questionnaires. Prospective study blood samples were shipped either frozen or at room temperature before DNA extraction. The immunoSEQ Assay, a bias-controlled multiplex PCR, was used to amplify TCRbeta CDR3 regions from genomic DNA. The authors' pipeline ran thus. Within the assay, amplification of reference gene primers was used to estimate how many nucleated cells each sample contained. To quantify the absolute abundance of each unique TCRbeta CDR3 rearrangement, sequence reads were collapsed and filtered. For each sample, productive Simpson clonality was calculated as the square root of Simpson's diversity index over productive rearrangements. TCRdb obtained this table from immuneACCESS and retained in-frame rearrangements with V and J assigned. These tables miss some clones; where compared with another copy, unresolved V genes account for less than half of the shortfall, and the remainder is unexplained. That table is the source of V, J and clone size, and D and trimming were worked out from the DNA. In all, the sample holds about 480,000 clones, and approximately 90% of those were seen once. The top ten clones comprise approximately 8% of the sample.

Overall study outcomes, separate from this receptor: The quantity of clinical and demographic metadata differed by source and by participant and was supplied without curation.

Notes on this clone: Its target antigen remains unknown. No base-level quality is on record; no much larger clone is a single base apart.

V gives up 7 bases and J gives up 12 bases, and the segment between their germline ends measures 17 bases. The CDR3 measures 12 amino acids from cysteine to phenylalanine. Solely the CDR3 DNA is kept, with 36 bases framed from the first base. For CDR1 and CDR2, the germline V gene lists KGHDR and SFDVKD. This TCR was recovered from a woman in her sixties or seventies who had recovered from COVID-19. The chain employs TRBV24-1 and TRBJ1-1, with TRBD1 as a weak D call on 6 bases. Material: PBMCs or T cells enriched from blood (not recorded which). The CDR3 amino acid sequence is: CATRAGPGETFF. The DNA is as follows: TGTGCCACCAGAGCCGGGCCAGGGGAAACTTTCTTT.